The clone carrying this T cell receptor beta chain was seen a single time. The antigen is undetermined. The data were obtained in a study of shared clonotypes between healthy human individuals. Study conclusions and caveats: A generally larger estimated richness was seen in naive subsets than in memory subsets.

Adult Caucasians living in Nashville, Tennessee made up all of the donors. Assay used: immunoSEQ multiplex PCR; TCRdb lists only in-frame clones, some missing. The table includes 700,000 or so clones, 60% to 80% detected once. The CDR3 consists of 14 residues. Germline loops: CDR1 SGHVS, CDR2 FNYEAQ. The ends were cut back, 5 bases at V and 2 bases at J, with 13 bases in the middle. The chain is built from TRBV7-6 and TRBJ2-7, with a weak D call TRBD1 (5 bases). This clonotype was obtained from a woman in her 30s in good health. The sequencing sample was made of memory CD4+ T cells sorted from blood. Regarding subset: CD45RA-negative fraction. Written as DNA, the CDR3 is TGTGCCAGCAGCGGTTCGACAGTTACCTACGAGCAGTACTTC. Encoded protein: CASSGSTVTYEQYF.